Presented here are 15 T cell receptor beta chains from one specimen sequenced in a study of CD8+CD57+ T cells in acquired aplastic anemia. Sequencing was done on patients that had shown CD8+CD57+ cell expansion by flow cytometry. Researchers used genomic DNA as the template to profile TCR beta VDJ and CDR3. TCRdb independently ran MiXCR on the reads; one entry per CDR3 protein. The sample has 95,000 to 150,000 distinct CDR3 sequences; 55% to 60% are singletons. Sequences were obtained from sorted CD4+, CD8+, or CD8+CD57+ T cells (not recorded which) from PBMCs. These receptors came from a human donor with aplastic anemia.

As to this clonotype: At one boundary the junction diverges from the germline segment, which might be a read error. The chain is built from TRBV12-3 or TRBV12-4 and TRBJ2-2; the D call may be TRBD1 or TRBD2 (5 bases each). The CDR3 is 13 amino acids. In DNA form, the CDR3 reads TGTGCCAGTTTGGGGCGGCGCACCGGGGAACTGTTTTTT. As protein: CASLGRRTGELFF.

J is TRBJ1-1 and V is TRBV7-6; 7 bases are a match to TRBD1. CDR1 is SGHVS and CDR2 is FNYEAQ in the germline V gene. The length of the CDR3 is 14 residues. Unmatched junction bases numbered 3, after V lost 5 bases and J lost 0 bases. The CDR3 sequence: CASSMTGMNTEAFF. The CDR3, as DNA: TGTGCCAGCAGCATGACAGGGATGAACACTGAAGCTTTCTTT.

The CDR3 DNA follows: TGCGCCAGCAGCCGTCTAGGGGTCTCTGGAAACACCATATATTTT. This codes for CASSRLGVSGNTIYF. This chain connects TRBV4-3 to TRBJ1-3, with D possibly being TRBD1 (5 bases). The germline V gene has CDR1 LGHNA and CDR2 YSLEER. The CDR3 length is 15 residues. V lost 4 bases to trimming and J lost 0 bases, with 10 bases between them.

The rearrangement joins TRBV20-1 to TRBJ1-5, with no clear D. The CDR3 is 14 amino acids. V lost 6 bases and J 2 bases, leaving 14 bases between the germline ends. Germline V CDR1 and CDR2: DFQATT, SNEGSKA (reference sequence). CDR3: CSAQGTGGNQPQHF. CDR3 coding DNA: TGCAGTGCCCAAGGTACCGGGGGCAATCAGCCCCAGCATTTT.

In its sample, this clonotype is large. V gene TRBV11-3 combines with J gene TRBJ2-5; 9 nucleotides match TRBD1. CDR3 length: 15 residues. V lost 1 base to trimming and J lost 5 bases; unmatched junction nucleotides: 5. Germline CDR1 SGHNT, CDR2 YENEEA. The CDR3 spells CASSLATGGRETQYF. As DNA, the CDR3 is TGTGCCAGCAGCTTAGCCACAGGGGGCCGGGAGACCCAGTACTTC.

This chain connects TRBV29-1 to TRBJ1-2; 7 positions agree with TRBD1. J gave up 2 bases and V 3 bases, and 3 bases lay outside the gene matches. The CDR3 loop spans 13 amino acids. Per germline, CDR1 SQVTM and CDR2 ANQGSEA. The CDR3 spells CSVDSTGNYGYTF. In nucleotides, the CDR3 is TGCAGCGTTGATTCGACAGGGAACTATGGCTACACCTTC.

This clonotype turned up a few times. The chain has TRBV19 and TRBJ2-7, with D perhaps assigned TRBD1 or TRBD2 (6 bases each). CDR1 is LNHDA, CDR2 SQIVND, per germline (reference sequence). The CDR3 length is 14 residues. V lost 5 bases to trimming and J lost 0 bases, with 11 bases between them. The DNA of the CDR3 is TGTGCCAGTAGTTCCGGGGGCAGCTCCTACGAGCAGTACTTC. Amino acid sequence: CASSSGGSSYEQYF. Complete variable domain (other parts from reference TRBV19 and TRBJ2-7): DGGITQSPKYLFRKEGQNVTLSCEQNLNHDAMYWYRQDPGQGLRLIYYSQIVNDFQKGDIAEGYSVSREKKESFPLTVTSAQKNPTAFYLCASSSGGSSYEQYFGPGTRLTVT.

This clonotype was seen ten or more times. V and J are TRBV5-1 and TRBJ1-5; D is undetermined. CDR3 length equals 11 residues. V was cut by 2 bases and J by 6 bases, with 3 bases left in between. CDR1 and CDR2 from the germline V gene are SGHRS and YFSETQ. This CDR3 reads CASSLLQPQHF. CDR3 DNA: TGCGCCAGCAGCTTACTTCAGCCCCAGCATTTT.

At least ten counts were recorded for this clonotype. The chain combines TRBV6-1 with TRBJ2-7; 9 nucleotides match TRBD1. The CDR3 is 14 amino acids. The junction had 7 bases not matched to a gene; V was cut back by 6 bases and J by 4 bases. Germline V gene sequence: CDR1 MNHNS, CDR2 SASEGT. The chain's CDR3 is CASRPGTGSYEQYF. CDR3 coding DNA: TGTGCCAGCAGGCCCGGGACAGGGTCTTACGAGCAGTACTTC.

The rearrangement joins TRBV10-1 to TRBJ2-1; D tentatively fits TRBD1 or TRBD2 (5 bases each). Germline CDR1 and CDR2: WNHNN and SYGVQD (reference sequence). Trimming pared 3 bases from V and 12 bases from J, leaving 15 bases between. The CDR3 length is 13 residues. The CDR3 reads CASSEERGTGQFF. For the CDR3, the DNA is TGCGCCAGCAGTGAAGAACGGGGCACGGGGCAGTTCTTC.

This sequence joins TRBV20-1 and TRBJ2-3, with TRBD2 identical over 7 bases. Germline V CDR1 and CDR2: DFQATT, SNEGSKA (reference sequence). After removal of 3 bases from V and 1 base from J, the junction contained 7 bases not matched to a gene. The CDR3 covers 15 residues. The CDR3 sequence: CSASLREGGTDTQYF. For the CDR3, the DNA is TGCAGTGCTAGTCTCAGGGAGGGTGGCACAGATACGCAGTATTTT.

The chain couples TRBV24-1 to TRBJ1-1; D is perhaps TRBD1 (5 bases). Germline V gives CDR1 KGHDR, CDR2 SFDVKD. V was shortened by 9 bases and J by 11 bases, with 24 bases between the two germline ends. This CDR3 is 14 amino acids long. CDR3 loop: CATARDEWNTGAFF. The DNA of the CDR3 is TGTGCCACCGCAAGGGACGAGTGGAACACTGGGGCTTTCTTT.

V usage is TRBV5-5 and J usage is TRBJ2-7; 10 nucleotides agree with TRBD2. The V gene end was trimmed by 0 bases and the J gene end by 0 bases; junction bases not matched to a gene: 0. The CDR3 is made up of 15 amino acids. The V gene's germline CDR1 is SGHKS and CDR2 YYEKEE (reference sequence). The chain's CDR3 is CASSLGLAGSYEQYF. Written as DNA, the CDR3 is TGTGCCAGCAGCTTGGGACTAGCGGGCTCCTACGAGCAGTACTTC.

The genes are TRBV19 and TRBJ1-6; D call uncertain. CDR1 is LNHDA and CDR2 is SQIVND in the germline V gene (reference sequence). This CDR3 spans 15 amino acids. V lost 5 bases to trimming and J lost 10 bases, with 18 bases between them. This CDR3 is CASSPDVGWMSPLHF. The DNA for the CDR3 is TGTGCCAGTAGTCCGGACGTAGGGTGGATGTCACCCCTCCACTTT.

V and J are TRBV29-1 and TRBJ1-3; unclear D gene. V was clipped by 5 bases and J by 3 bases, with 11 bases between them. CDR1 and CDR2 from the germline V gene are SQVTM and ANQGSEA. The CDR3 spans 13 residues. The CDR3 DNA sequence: TGCAGCGTTTCCGGGAATCTTGGAAACACCATATATTTT. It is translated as CSVSGNLGNTIYF.